One and the same sample provided the 13 T cell receptor beta chains below, sequenced in a study of shared clonotypes between healthy human individuals (dated by TCRdb to 2018 to 2021). CD8 naive samples were CD45RO-negative cells positively selected for CCR7, giving a CD45RA+CCR7+ population that excluded TemRA cells. Library preparation was by the immunoSEQ multiplex PCR assay. TCRdb limited this immuneACCESS table to in-frame rearrangements with V and J called. A share of clones is missing; checked studies link under half to unresolved V genes, and the rest is unexplained. The sample includes millions of clones, with about 95% observed a single time. About 1.1% of the sample belongs to the ten largest clones. What was sequenced was naive CD8+ T cells sorted from blood. The cell subset or site label for this specimen denotes: CD45RA+CCR7+. These receptors were collected from a man between 18 and 35 years old in good health.

The V gene is TRBV6-5, the J gene TRBJ1-1; D is ambiguous. Germline CDR1 MNHEY, CDR2 SVGAGI. The ends were cut back, 7 bases at V and 0 bases at J, with 9 bases in the middle. CDR3 length: 13 amino acids. CDR3: CASKRHVNTEAFF. The CDR3, as DNA: TGTGCCAGCAAAAGACATGTGAACACTGAAGCTTTCTTT.

The chain employs TRBV19 and TRBJ2-5, with a tentative D call TRBD2 (6 bases). Trimming removed 10 bases from V and 6 bases from J, with 21 bases in between. Per the germline V gene, CDR1 is LNHDA and CDR2 is SQIVND (reference sequence). This CDR3 is 14 amino acids long. The CDR3 spells CATQGGPLGKTQYF. The CDR3 bases are TGTGCCACCCAGGGAGGTCCGTTGGGAAAGACCCAGTACTTC.

This chain connects TRBV18 to TRBJ2-7; TRBD2 aligns across 7 bases. Trimming cost V 3 bases and J 5 bases; bases outside gene matches: 7. Germline assignment: CDR1 KGHSH and CDR2 LQKENI. This CDR3 contains 14 residues. CDR3 in DNA: TGTGCCAGCTCACCCGCAGCGGGATCCCACGAGCAGTACTTC. Amino acid sequence: CASSPAAGSHEQYF.

A word on this clone: The same CDR3 also results from other DNA sequences found in this sample. The chain couples TRBV7-9 to TRBJ2-7; no clear D gene. Germline CDR1 is SEHNR and CDR2 is FQNEAQ (reference sequence). The V end was cut by 3 bases, the J end by 4 bases, with 4 bases between. The length of the CDR3 is 11 residues. The CDR3 protein is CASSFSYEQYF. CDR3 bases: TGTGCCAGCAGCTTTTCTTACGAGCAGTACTTC.

V and J are TRBV7-6 and TRBJ2-5; possibly TRBD1 for D (5 bases). Trimming stripped 2 bases from V and 0 bases from J, with 13 bases between. Germline loops: CDR1 SGHVS, CDR2 FNYEAQ. The length of the CDR3 is 16 residues. The CDR3 spells CASSLTETEYQETQYF. CDR3 coding DNA: TGTGCCAGCAGCTTAACCGAGACAGAGTACCAAGAGACCCAGTACTTC.

V usage is TRBV6-5 and J usage is TRBJ1-1; weak D call: TRBD1 (5 bases). Trimming took 8 bases from V and 7 from J, leaving 20 bases between them. Germline V gene data show CDR1 as MNHEY and CDR2 as SVGAGI. The CDR3 spans 14 residues. The CDR3 here is CASARGSGLIEAFF. The CDR3 bases are TGTGCCAGCGCCCGGGGGTCAGGGCTAATTGAAGCTTTCTTT.

The V call is TRBV27, the J call TRBJ2-7; 7 bases align to TRBD2. There are 16 residues in the CDR3. The germline V gene has CDR1 MNHEY and CDR2 SMNVEV (reference sequence). J lost 2 bases, V lost 0 bases, and 7 bases had no gene match. The CDR3 sequence: CASSLSPEGLAYEQYF. The CDR3 DNA follows: TGTGCCAGCAGTTTATCCCCTGAAGGACTAGCCTACGAGCAGTACTTC.

This chain joins TRBV5-1 and TRBJ1-1; no clear D gene. Germline V gives CDR1 SGHRS, CDR2 YFSETQ. Between the trimmed V and J ends, which lost 2 bases and 8 bases, there was a span of 13 bases. The length of the CDR3 is 13 residues. The CDR3, as DNA: TGCGCCAGCAGCTTTGGTACTAGGCGGGAAGCTTTCTTT. Encoded protein: CASSFGTRREAFF. Based on the CDR3 plus reference TRBV5-1 and TRBJ1-1, the full variable domain is KAGVTQTPRYLIKTRGQQVTLSCSPISGHRSVSWYQQTPGQGLQFLFEYFSETQRNKGNFPGRFSGRQFSNSRSEMNVSTLELGDSALYLCASSFGTRREAFFGQGTRLTVV.

This chain joins TRBV30 and TRBJ2-7; D gene unclear. The CDR3 totals 11 residues. Trimming took off 1 base at V and 3 bases at J, with 4 bases between the two ends. Germline V gene sequence: CDR1 GTSNPN, CDR2 SVGIG (reference sequence). The CDR3 nucleotides are TGTGCCTGGAGTGACAACTACGAGCAGTACTTC. Protein sequence: CAWSDNYEQYF.

The chain links TRBV9 to TRBJ2-7, with D possibly being TRBD2 (6 bases). Trimming shortened V by 0 bases and J by 1 base, and 11 bases separated the two germline ends. The CDR3 has 15 residues. Germline lookup yields CDR1 SGDLS and CDR2 YYNGEE. The CDR3 sequence: CASSVAWGTSYEQYF. The CDR3 nucleotides read TGTGCCAGCAGCGTAGCATGGGGGACTTCCTACGAGCAGTACTTC.

The chain couples TRBV4-1 to TRBJ1-4; possible D gene TRBD1, 6 bases. CDR1 is MGHRA, CDR2 YSYEKL, per germline. The CDR3 covers 15 residues. V lost 1 base and J 6 bases, leaving 12 bases between the germline ends. The CDR3 here is CASSQVGGGDEKLFF. CDR3 nucleotides: TGCGCCAGCAGCCAAGTAGGCGGGGGCGATGAAAAACTGTTTTTT.

The chain links TRBV6-7 to TRBJ2-7; D may be TRBD1 or TRBD2 (5 bases each). TRBV6-7 carries the ORF label, with uncertain function. V was trimmed by 2 bases and J by 2 bases, leaving 13 bases between them. The CDR3 contains 15 residues. The CDR3 DNA reads as TGTGCCAGCAGTTACGAGGGGACGGCAACCTACGAGCAGTACTTC. Amino acid sequence: CASSYEGTATYEQYF.

The chain employs TRBV28 and TRBJ2-5, with 10 bases matching TRBD2. The CDR3 consists of 16 residues. Germline CDR1 and CDR2: MDHEN and SYDVKM. J was trimmed by 1 base and V by 1 base; bases with no gene match: 3. The CDR3 nucleotides are TGTGCCAGCAGTTTATTGAGCGGGGGGGCCCAAGAGACCCAGTACTTC. Its protein is CASSLLSGGAQETQYF.